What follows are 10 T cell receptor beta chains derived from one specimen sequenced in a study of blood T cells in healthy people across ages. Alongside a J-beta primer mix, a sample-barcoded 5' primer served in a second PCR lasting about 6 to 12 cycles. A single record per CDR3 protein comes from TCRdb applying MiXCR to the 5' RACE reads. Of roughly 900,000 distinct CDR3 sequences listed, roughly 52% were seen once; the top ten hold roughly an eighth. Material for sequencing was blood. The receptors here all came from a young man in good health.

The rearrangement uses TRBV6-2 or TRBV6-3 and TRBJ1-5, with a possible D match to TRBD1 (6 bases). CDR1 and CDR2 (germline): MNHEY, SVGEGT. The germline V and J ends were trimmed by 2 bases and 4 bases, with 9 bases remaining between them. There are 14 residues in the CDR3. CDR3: CASSYQGRNQPQHF. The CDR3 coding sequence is TGTGCCAGCAGTTACCAGGGGAGAAATCAGCCCCAGCATTTT.

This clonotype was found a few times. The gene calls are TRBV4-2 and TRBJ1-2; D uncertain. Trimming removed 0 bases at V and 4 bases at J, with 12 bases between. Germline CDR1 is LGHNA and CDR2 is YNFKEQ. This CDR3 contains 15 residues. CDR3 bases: TGTGCCAGCAGCCAAGATCCATCAGATACCTATGGCTACACCTTC. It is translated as CASSQDPSDTYGYTF.

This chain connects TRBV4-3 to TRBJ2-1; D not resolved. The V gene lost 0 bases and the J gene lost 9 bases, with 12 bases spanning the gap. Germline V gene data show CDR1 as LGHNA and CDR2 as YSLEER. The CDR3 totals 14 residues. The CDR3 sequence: CASSQDWAAAEQFF. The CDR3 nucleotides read TGCGCCAGCAGCCAAGATTGGGCAGCTGCTGAGCAGTTCTTC.

CDR3 sequence (DNA): TGTGCCAGCACCTCGAACACGAAAGGAAGCCAGCCCCAGCATTTT. This codes for CASTSNTKGSQPQHF. The chain combines TRBV12-3 or TRBV12-4 with TRBJ1-5; D gene uncertain. This CDR3 comprises 15 residues. Deletions cut 7 bases from V and 7 bases from J, with 20 bases between.

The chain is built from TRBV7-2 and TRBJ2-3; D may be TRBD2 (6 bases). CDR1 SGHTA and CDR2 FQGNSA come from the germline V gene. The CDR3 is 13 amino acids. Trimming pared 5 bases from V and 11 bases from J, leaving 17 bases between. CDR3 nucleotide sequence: TGTGCCAGCAGCGGAGTAGGCGGGGCCGGGCAGTATTTT. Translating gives CASSGVGGAGQYF.

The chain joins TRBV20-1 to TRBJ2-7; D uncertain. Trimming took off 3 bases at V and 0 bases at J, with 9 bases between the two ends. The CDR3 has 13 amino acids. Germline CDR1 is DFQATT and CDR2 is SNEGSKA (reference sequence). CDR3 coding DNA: TGCAGTGCTAGGGGGTGGGACTCCTACGAGCAGTACTTC. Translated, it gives CSARGWDSYEQYF.

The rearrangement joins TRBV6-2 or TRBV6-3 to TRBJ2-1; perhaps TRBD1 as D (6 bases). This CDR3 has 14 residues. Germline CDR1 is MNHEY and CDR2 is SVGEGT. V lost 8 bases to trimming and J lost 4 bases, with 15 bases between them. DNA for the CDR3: TGTGCCAGCGGGGGCACCCGGCTTTACAATGAGCAGTTCTTC. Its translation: CASGGTRLYNEQFF.

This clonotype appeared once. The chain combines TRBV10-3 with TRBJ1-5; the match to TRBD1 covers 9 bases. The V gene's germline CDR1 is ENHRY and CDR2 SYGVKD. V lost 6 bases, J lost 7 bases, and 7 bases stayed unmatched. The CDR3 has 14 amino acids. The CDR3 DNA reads TGTGCCATCAGCCGGACAGGGGAGGAACAGCCCCAGCATTTT. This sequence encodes CAISRTGEEQPQHF.

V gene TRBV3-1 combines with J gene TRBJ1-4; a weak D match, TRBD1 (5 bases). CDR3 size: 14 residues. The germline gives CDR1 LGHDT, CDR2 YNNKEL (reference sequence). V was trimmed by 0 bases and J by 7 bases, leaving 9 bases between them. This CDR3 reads CASSQDRVAEKLFF. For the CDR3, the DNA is TGTGCCAGCAGCCAAGACAGGGTGGCTGAAAAACTGTTTTTT.

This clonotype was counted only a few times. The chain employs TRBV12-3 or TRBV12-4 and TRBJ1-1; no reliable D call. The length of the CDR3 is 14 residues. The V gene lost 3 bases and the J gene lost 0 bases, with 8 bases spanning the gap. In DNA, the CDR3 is TGTGCCAGCAGTTTCGCCAGCATGAACACTGAAGCTTTCTTT. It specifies CASSFASMNTEAFF.